The clone carrying this T cell receptor beta chain was detected only a few times. Antigen: not known. Germline lookup yields CDR1 MNHEY and CDR2 SMNVEV (reference sequence). CDR3 size: 16 residues. V was trimmed by 3 bases and J by 1 base, leaving 16 bases between them. The authors reverse transcribed all of the isolated RNA, so sequencing captured expressed TCRB transcripts. The read count averaged around 4 million across naive, central memory and regulatory T cell samples. Sequencing was performed with immunoSEQ multiplex PCR; in TCRdb, only in-frame clones are kept and a portion is missing. Here the sample spans 300,000 to 350,000 clones, approximately 13% being singletons. The data belong to a study of beta chain features in type 1 diabetes. Whole-study results and caveats: Across all four CD4+ subsets, people with type 1 diabetes showed modestly shorter TCRB CDR3s. It was among patients, rather than healthy donors, that naive, central memory and Treg TCRB repertoires appeared more similar.

Populations obtained by sorting all exceeded 98% purity. The sequencing input was naive CD4+ T cells from blood. The clonotype was recovered from a woman aged 18-35 years with type 1 diabetes. The genes are TRBV27 and TRBJ2-7; possibly TRBD1 for D (6 bases). CDR3 sequence: CASSLGANRESYEQYF. CDR3 in DNA: TGTGCCAGCAGTTTGGGGGCGAACAGGGAATCCTACGAGCAGTACTTC.